The 27 T cell receptor beta chains given below trace back to one sample, sequenced in a study of spatial heterogeneity in lung cancer. The time point denotes: sample taken at primary tumor resection. TCRdb reprocessed the 5' RACE reads with MiXCR, giving one entry per CDR3 protein. The sample contains tens of thousands of distinct CDR3 sequences, nearly 7% of which appear only once. The material sequenced was PBMCs, taken at surgery. Receptors originate from a female donor with early-stage non-small cell lung cancer.

This clonotype was recorded at least ten times. The gene calls are TRBV19 and TRBJ1-6, with unresolved D. Germline CDR1 is LNHDA and CDR2 is SQIVND (reference sequence). There are 13 residues in the CDR3. The V and J ends lost 3 bases and 6 bases respectively, with 6 bases between them. The CDR3 sequence: CASSIRSNSPLHF. CDR3 nucleotides: TGTGCCAGTAGTATTCGGAGTAATTCACCCCTCCACTTT.

This clonotype was observed many times. The V call is TRBV7-8, the J call TRBJ1-5; unclear D gene. Germline V gene lookup returns CDR1 SGHVS and CDR2 FQNEAQ. The CDR3 extends over 16 amino acids. V lost 4 bases, J lost 0 bases, and 13 bases lay in between. The CDR3: CASSSRERVSNQPQHF. CDR3 nucleotides: TGTGCCAGCAGCTCCCGGGAACGGGTTAGCAATCAGCCCCAGCATTTT.

This clonotype was recorded at least ten times. The chain couples TRBV28 to TRBJ2-2; 7 bases align to TRBD2. The CDR3 spans 14 residues. Germline loops: CDR1 MDHEN, CDR2 SYDVKM. V was pared by 6 bases and J by 3 bases, with 4 bases of the junction left unmatched. In nucleotides, the CDR3 is TGTGCCAGCAGGATGGGAGGGGACACCGGGGAGCTGTTTTTT. This encodes CASRMGGDTGELFF.

This clonotype was seen many times. This sequence joins TRBV24-1 and TRBJ1-1; weak D call: TRBD1 (5 bases). The CDR3 has 13 amino acids. Deletions cut 1 base from V and 10 bases from J, with 12 bases between. The germline V gene has CDR1 KGHDR and CDR2 SFDVKD. The DNA of the CDR3 is TGTGCCACCAGTGATTTAACCGGGGACGGAGCTTTCTTT. Its translation: CATSDLTGDGAFF.

At least ten counts were recorded for this clonotype. CDR3 region: CASSLAGITDTQYF. CDR3 nucleotides: TGTGCCAGCAGCTTAGCGGGGATAACAGATACGCAGTATTTT. The genes are TRBV7-9 and TRBJ2-3; D ambiguous. Germline loops: CDR1 SEHNR, CDR2 FQNEAQ (reference sequence). This CDR3 comprises 14 residues. V was clipped by 0 bases and J by 3 bases, with 7 bases between them.

The V and J genes are TRBV18 and TRBJ2-4; tentative D call: TRBD1 (6 bases). The V gene lost 1 base and the J gene lost 5 bases, with 15 bases spanning the gap. The CDR3 runs to 16 residues. The V gene's germline CDR1 is KGHSH and CDR2 LQKENI. CDR3 sequence (DNA): TGTGCCAGCTCACCACGGGGATGGTCAGGGGAAAACATTCAGTACTTC. It yields the protein CASSPRGWSGENIQYF.

The CDR3 nucleotides are TGTGCCAGCAGTTTTGGGGTTCGGGGCTACACTGAAGCTTTCTTT. Its protein is CASSFGVRGYTEAFF. The rearrangement uses TRBV12-3 or TRBV12-4 and TRBJ1-1; a weak D match, TRBD1 (5 bases). Trimming shortened V by 3 bases and J by 3 bases, and 14 bases separated the two germline ends. The CDR3 runs 15 residues.

A word on this clonotype: This may be a read error: a much more frequent sequence differs by one nucleotide. CDR3 coding DNA: TGTGCCAGCAGCCCGCTTCCAGGGACCCAGTACTTC. It translates to CASSPLPGTQYF. This chain links TRBV28 with TRBJ2-5; D is uncertain. CDR1 is MDHEN, CDR2 SYDVKM, per germline. The CDR3 consists of 12 residues. Trimming left V 6 bases short and J 7 bases short, with 12 bases between.

At least ten counts were recorded for this clonotype. The CDR3 DNA reads as TGTGCCAGCAGCTTAGGCTTTTTCTTCGGGGAGCTGTTTTTT. Residues: CASSLGFFFGELFF. The V gene is TRBV7-2, the J gene TRBJ2-2; D not certain. From germline, CDR1 is SGHTA and CDR2 FQGNSA. With 1 base removed from V and 7 bases from J, the gap between germline ends came to 10 bases. This CDR3 is 14 amino acids long.

This clonotype was seen ten or more times. V usage is TRBV4-3 and J usage is TRBJ1-6; tentative D call: TRBD1 (5 bases). Looked up from germline, CDR1 is LGHNA and CDR2 is YSLEER. V lost 3 bases and J lost 8, with 14 bases in between. The length of the CDR3 is 15 residues. CDR3 nucleotide sequence: TGCGCCAGCAGCCACCGGACATCAGCGGATTCACCCCTCCACTTT. This gives the protein CASSHRTSADSPLHF.

This clonotype was recorded many times. The chain links TRBV6-1 to TRBJ2-3; maybe TRBD1 (6 bases). This CDR3 comprises 12 residues. The V gene lost 6 bases and the J gene lost 6 bases, with 10 bases spanning the gap. Germline V gene sequence: CDR1 MNHNS, CDR2 SASEGT. CDR3 bases: TGTGCCAGCAGGGGGGCCCGGGATACGCAGTATTTT. Its translation is CASRGARDTQYF.

This clonotype was picked up many times. The gene calls are TRBV20-1 and TRBJ2-7, with a weak D call TRBD1 (5 bases). Trimming removed 6 bases from V and 0 bases from J, with 9 bases in between. Germline V gene sequence: CDR1 DFQATT, CDR2 SNEGSKA (reference sequence). This CDR3 has 12 amino acids. The CDR3 protein is CSATQDSYEQYF. As DNA, the CDR3 is TGCAGTGCCACACAGGACTCCTACGAGCAGTACTTC.

This clonotype has a handful of counts. The chain recombines TRBV7-2 with TRBJ2-1; D may match TRBD1 or TRBD2 (6 bases each). V dropped 4 bases and J dropped 4 bases, with 26 bases sitting between them. The CDR3 runs 19 residues. Per the germline V gene, CDR1 is SGHTA and CDR2 is FQGNSA. The CDR3 sequence is CASSSSGGGTSGYYNEQFF. The DNA for the CDR3 is TGTGCCAGCAGCTCTAGTGGAGGGGGGACGAGCGGGTATTACAATGAGCAGTTCTTC.

Many counts were recorded for this clonotype. The chain has TRBV11-2 and TRBJ1-3; no definite D call. V dropped 6 bases and J dropped 8 bases, with 14 bases sitting between them. The CDR3 runs 13 residues. Germline assignment: CDR1 SGHAT and CDR2 FQNNGV. The CDR3 here is CASSYSPGDTIYF. CDR3 DNA sequence: TGTGCCAGCAGTTACTCCCCCGGAGACACCATATATTTT. Supplemented by reference TRBV11-2 and TRBJ1-3, the full variable domain reads EAGVAQSPRYKIIEKRQSVAFWCNPISGHATLYWYQQILGQGPKLLIQFQNNGVVDDSQLPKDRFSAERLKGVDSTLKIQPAKLEDSAVYLCASSYSPGDTIYFGEGSWLTVV.

This clonotype was seen more than once but under ten times. The rearrangement uses TRBV4-1 and TRBJ2-5; D remains unclear. The length of the CDR3 is 15 residues. With 4 bases removed from V and 2 bases from J, the gap between germline ends came to 14 bases. The germline V gene has CDR1 MGHRA and CDR2 YSYEKL. For the CDR3, the DNA is TGCGCCAGCAGCCCGGTTATGGACCGACAAGAGACCCAGTACTTC. It encodes CASSPVMDRQETQYF.

This clonotype was counted many times. This chain uses TRBV7-2 with TRBJ2-7, with D perhaps TRBD1 (6 bases). The CDR3 is 13 amino acids. Germline V gene sequence: CDR1 SGHTA, CDR2 FQGNSA. Trimming pared 0 bases from V and 12 bases from J, leaving 15 bases between. The CDR3 protein is CASSLAVIAGVYF. Written as DNA, the CDR3 is TGTGCCAGCAGCTTAGCCGTGATAGCAGGGGTGTACTTC.

This clonotype was counted at least ten times. The V and J genes are TRBV6-5 and TRBJ2-1; D is tentatively TRBD1 or TRBD2 (6 bases each). Trimming removed 2 bases from V and 4 bases from J, with 15 bases in between. The germline V gene has CDR1 MNHEY and CDR2 SVGAGI. This CDR3 has 16 amino acids. Here the CDR3 reads CASSYVVGGPYNEQFF. CDR3 bases: TGTGCCAGCAGTTACGTCGTGGGGGGCCCTTACAATGAGCAGTTCTTC.

This clonotype was seen a handful of times. The V and J genes are TRBV3-1 and TRBJ2-7; D is possibly TRBD2 (6 bases). The V and J ends lost 3 bases and 2 bases respectively, with 20 bases between them. CDR3 length: 17 residues. Germline V gene data show CDR1 as LGHDT and CDR2 as YNNKEL (reference sequence). The CDR3 sequence is CASSQVGWRDGAYEQYF. DNA of the CDR3: TGTGCCAGCAGCCAGGTCGGCTGGAGGGACGGAGCCTACGAGCAGTACTTC.

This sequence joins TRBV2 and TRBJ1-1; 9 bases align to TRBD1. Germline V gives CDR1 SNHLY, CDR2 FYNNEI. The trim removed 6 bases at V and 7 bases at J, leaving 9 bases unmatched. CDR3 length: 14 amino acids. CDR3 sequence (DNA): TGTGCCAGCAGGGGACAGGGTAAAGAGGGTGAAGCTTTCTTT. This encodes CASRGQGKEGEAFF.

This clonotype was counted only a few times. V and J are TRBV5-1 and TRBJ2-5; the match to TRBD1 covers 8 bases. The V gene's germline CDR1 is SGHRS and CDR2 YFSETQ. The CDR3 loop spans 14 amino acids. V trimming: 4 bases; J trimming: 2 bases; junction bases outside the gene matches: 4. CDR3 sequence: CASSPGQDQETQYF. The CDR3 DNA reads TGCGCCAGCAGCCCGGGACAGGATCAAGAGACCCAGTACTTC.

This clonotype has more than one count but fewer than ten. The chain carries TRBV5-1 and TRBJ2-5; 7 bases align to TRBD1. Germline loops: CDR1 SGHRS, CDR2 YFSETQ. J gave up 3 bases and V 4 bases, and 3 bases lay outside the gene matches. The CDR3 sequence is 13 residues long. CDR3 region: CASSGQGEETQYF. DNA of the CDR3: TGCGCCAGCAGCGGGCAGGGGGAAGAGACCCAGTACTTC.

This clonotype was seen many times. The chain recombines TRBV10-3 with TRBJ2-7; 9 bases agree with TRBD2. Germline assignment: CDR1 ENHRY and CDR2 SYGVKD. The ends lost 10 bases at V and 4 bases at J; junction bases unmatched: 2. The CDR3 sequence is 11 residues long. The DNA of the CDR3 is TGTGCCAATAGCGGGGGTTACGAGCAGTACTTC. Its translation: CANSGGYEQYF.

There are many counts of this clonotype. V gene TRBV13 combines with J gene TRBJ2-1; 16 bases agree with TRBD2. V lost 5 bases and J lost 9; bases outside the gene matches: 10. Germline CDR1 and CDR2: PRHDT and FYEKMQ (reference sequence). This CDR3 comprises 17 residues. The CDR3 sequence: CASSPAGLAGGPLEQFF. CDR3 coding DNA: TGTGCCAGCAGCCCGGCGGGACTAGCGGGGGGGCCGCTTGAGCAGTTCTTC.

The chain joins TRBV20-1 to TRBJ1-1; possibly TRBD1 for D (6 bases). V lost 2 bases, J lost 1 base, and 17 bases lay in between. Germline loops: CDR1 DFQATT, CDR2 SNEGSKA (reference sequence). The CDR3 sequence is 16 residues long. In DNA form, the CDR3 reads TGCAGTGCTAGAAATTCGGGAGGGGGTAGGAACACTGAAGCTTTCTTT. Its protein is CSARNSGGGRNTEAFF.

The sample holds many counts of this clonotype. The chain is built from TRBV5-1 and TRBJ2-5; 8 bases fit TRBD1. The CDR3 is 15 amino acids. The germline CDR1 and CDR2 sequences are SGHRS and YFSETQ. V shed 3 bases, J shed 1 base, and the junction held 5 bases outside the gene matches. The CDR3 reads CASSYYGQGQETQYF. CDR3 nucleotide sequence: TGCGCCAGCAGCTACTACGGACAGGGCCAAGAGACCCAGTACTTC.

The chain employs TRBV12-3 or TRBV12-4 and TRBJ2-5, with TRBD1 matching 7 bases. Trimming took 8 bases from V and 1 from J; bases not matched to a gene: 4. The CDR3 totals 13 residues. The DNA for the CDR3 is TGTGCCAGCCACCGGGACAGCCAAGAGACCCAGTACTTC. Residues: CASHRDSQETQYF.

This clonotype came up many times. The J gene is TRBJ2-3, the V gene TRBV12-3 or TRBV12-4; TRBD2 is a possible D gene (5 bases). The germline V and J ends were trimmed by 1 base and 5 bases, with 16 bases remaining between them. This CDR3 region has 16 residues. The CDR3 protein is CASSLVGLALLDTQYF. Here the CDR3 DNA reads TGTGCCAGCAGTTTAGTTGGGCTAGCCCTTTTAGATACGCAGTATTTT.